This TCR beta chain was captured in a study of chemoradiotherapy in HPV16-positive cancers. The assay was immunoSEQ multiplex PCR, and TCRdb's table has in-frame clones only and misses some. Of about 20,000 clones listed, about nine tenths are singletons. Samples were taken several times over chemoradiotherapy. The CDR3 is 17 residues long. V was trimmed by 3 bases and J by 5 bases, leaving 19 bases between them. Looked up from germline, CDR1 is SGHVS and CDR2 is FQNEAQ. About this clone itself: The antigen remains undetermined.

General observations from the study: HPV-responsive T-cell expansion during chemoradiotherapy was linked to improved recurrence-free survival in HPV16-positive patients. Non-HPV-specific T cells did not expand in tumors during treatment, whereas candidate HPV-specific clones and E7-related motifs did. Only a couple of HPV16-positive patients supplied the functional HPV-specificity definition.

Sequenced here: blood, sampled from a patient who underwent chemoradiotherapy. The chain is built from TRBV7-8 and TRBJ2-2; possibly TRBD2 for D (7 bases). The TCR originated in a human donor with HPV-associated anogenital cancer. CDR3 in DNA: TGTGCCAGCAGCTTGGCGGGGGCGGCAGGAGGTACCGGGGAGCTGTTTTTT. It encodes CASSLAGAAGGTGELFF.